This TCR beta chain stems from a study of cytotoxic CD8 clonotypes in ibrutinib-treated CLL. TCRdb's table, derived via immunoSEQ multiplex PCR, lists solely in-frame clones and lacks some. There are about 140,000 clones in the sample; 91% occur only once, and under 14% lies in the top ten. A remark on this clone: Its cognate antigen is unknown.

Study-level results: Public clonotypes proved infrequent, and on treatment they shrank or remained steady.

The sequence was obtained from a human donor with chronic lymphocytic leukemia. This sample comprised PBMCs, obtained after 12 months of ibrutinib treatment.

CDR3 DNA: TGTGCCAGCATAACGGAACGTGTGGCCATATATTTT. Translating gives CASITERVAIYF. This sequence joins TRBV2 and TRBJ1-3, with D hard to call. Germline values: CDR1 SNHLY, CDR2 FYNNEI. CDR3 length equals 12 residues. Trimming took off 7 bases at V and 11 bases at J, with 15 bases between the two ends.